One sample yielded the 2 T cell receptor beta chains listed below, sequenced in a study of blood T cells in healthy people across ages. It was with a sample-barcoded 5' primer and a J-beta primer mix that a second PCR of roughly 6 to 12 cycles was run. MiXCR, run by TCRdb on the 5' RACE reads, gives a single entry per CDR3 protein. The data hold under 1,100,000 distinct CDR3 sequences, with under 30% observed a single time. Separately, the same data were catalogued under a study of T cells of mothers and their children.

The sample consisted of blood. The receptors shown here come from a girl aged 2 to 9 in good health.

The sample holds a few counts of this clonotype. The rearrangement links TRBV29-1 to TRBJ2-3; D is perhaps TRBD1 or TRBD2 (5 bases each). The V gene lost 5 bases and the J gene lost 4 bases, with 19 bases spanning the gap. In germline, CDR1 is SQVTM, CDR2 ANQGSEA. The CDR3 runs to 15 residues. The CDR3 loop is CSVNRGAQAADTQYF. The CDR3 coding sequence is TGCAGCGTTAATAGAGGGGCTCAGGCGGCAGATACGCAGTATTTT.

This clonotype was recorded a few times. The genes are TRBV7-9 and TRBJ2-7; a possible D gene is TRBD2 (5 bases). The CDR3 totals 14 residues. Looked up from germline, CDR1 is SEHNR and CDR2 is FQNEAQ (reference sequence). Trimming removed 5 bases at V and 2 bases at J, with 13 bases between. DNA of the CDR3: TGTGCCAGCAGCCACGCCGGGATTCCCTACGAGCAGTACTTC. As protein: CASSHAGIPYEQYF.